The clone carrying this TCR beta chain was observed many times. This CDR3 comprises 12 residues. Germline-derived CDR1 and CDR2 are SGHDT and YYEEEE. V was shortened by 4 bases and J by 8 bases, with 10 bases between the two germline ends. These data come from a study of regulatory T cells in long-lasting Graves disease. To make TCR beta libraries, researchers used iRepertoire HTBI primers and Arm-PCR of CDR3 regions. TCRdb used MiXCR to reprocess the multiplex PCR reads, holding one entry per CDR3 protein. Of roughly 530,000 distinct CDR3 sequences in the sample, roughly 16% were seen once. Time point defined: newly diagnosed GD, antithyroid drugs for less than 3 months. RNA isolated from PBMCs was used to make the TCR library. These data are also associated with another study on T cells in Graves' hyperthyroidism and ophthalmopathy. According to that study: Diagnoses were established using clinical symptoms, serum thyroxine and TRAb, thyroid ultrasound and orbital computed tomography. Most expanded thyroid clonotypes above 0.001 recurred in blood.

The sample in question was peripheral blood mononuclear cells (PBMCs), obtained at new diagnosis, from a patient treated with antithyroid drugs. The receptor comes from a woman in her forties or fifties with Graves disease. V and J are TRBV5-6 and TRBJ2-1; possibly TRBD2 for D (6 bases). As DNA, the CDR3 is TGTGCCAGCAGCCGCGGGATGTATGAGCAGTTCTTC. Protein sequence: CASSRGMYEQFF.